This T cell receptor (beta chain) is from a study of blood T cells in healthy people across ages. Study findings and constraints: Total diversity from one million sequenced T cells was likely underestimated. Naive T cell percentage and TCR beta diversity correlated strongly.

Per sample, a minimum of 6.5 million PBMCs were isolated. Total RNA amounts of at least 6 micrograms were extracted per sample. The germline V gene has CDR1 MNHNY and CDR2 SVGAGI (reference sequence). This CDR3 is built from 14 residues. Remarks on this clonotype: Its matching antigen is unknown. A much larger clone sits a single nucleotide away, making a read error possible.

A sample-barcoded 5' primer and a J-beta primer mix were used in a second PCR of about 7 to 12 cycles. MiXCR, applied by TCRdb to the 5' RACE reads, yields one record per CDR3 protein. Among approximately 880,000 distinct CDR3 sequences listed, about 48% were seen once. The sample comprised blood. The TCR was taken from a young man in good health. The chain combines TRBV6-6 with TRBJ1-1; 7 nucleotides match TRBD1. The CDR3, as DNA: TGTGTCAGCAGCCCCGGGACAGTGAACACTGAAGCTTTCTTT. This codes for CVSSPGTVNTEAFF.